This note documents a single T cell receptor beta chain sequence. Antigen unknown. The entry originates in a study of shared clonotypes between healthy human individuals. Study information: CD4 naive cells filled three plates per donor, CD4 memory three, CD8 naive two and CD8 memory one.

Profiling relied on immunoSEQ multiplex PCR, and the TCRdb table lists in-frame clones only, not all of them. Altogether some 600,000 clones are present, approximately 96% being singletons, with the ten largest covering 0.11%. The germline V gene encodes CDR1 SGHAT and CDR2 FQNNGV. CDR3 length: 15 amino acids. V was pared by 1 base and J by 5 bases, with 14 bases between. Broader study findings: Although depth was large, rarefaction showed that sequencing of the sorted subsets was incomplete. It was the non-shared clonotypes that had lower generation probabilities than clonotypes shared by all four donors.

CD45RO-negative cells were positively selected for CCR7, leaving out terminally differentiated effector memory CD45RA+ cells. Sequenced sample: naive CD8+ T cells sorted from blood. This rearrangement joins TRBV11-2 to TRBJ2-5, with a weak D call TRBD2 (6 bases). This TCR was sampled from a young woman in good health. The CDR3 here is CASSLAGDLPETQYF. CDR3 coding DNA: TGTGCCAGCAGCTTAGCGGGAGACTTGCCGGAGACCCAGTACTTC.